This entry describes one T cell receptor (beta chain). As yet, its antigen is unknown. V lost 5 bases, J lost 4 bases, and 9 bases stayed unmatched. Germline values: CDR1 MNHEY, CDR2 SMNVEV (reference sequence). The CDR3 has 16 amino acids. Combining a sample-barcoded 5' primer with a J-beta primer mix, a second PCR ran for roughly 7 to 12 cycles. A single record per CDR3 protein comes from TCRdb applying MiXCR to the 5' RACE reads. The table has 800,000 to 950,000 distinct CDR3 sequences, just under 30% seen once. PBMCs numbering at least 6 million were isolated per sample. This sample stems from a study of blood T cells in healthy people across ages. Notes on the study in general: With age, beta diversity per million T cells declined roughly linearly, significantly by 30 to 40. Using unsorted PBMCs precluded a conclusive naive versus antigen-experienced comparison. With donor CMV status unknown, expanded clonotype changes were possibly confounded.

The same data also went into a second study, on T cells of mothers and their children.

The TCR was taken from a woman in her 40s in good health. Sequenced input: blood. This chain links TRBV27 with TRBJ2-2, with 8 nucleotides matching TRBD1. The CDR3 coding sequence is TGTGCCAGCAGTCACTCAGGGGGCGAGATCACCGGGGAGCTGTTTTTT. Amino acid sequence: CASSHSGGEITGELFF.